The next 25 T cell receptor beta chains were all read from a single sample in a study of preoperative IRX-2 immunotherapy in early breast cancer. The treatment denotes: preoperative locoregional IRX-2 cytokine immunotherapy. Data came from immunoSEQ multiplex PCR; TCRdb stores just in-frame clones and leaves some out. Seen here are around 95,000 clones, more than 80% observed once, and the top ten hold roughly 1.9%. The sample was tumor tissue, taken after IRX-2 immunotherapy. The receptor source for this set is a human donor with breast cancer.

CDR3 amino acids: CASRTLTGSRNTEAFF. Here the CDR3 DNA reads TGTGCCAGTCGTACCCTGACAGGGTCCAGGAACACTGAAGCTTTCTTT. V gene TRBV19 combines with J gene TRBJ1-1, with 7 bases matching TRBD1. From germline, CDR1 is LNHDA and CDR2 SQIVND (reference sequence). There are 16 residues in the CDR3. V shed 8 bases and J 1 base; nucleotides not matched to a gene: 13.

The chain joins TRBV14 to TRBJ1-3; possible D gene TRBD1, 5 bases. The CDR3 runs to 15 residues. Trimming cost V 1 base and J 4 bases, with 11 bases left between them. The V gene's germline CDR1 is SGHDN and CDR2 FVKESK. Here the CDR3 DNA reads TGTGCCAGCAGCCAAGGTGGGGGAATAGGAAACACCATATATTTT. Translating gives CASSQGGGIGNTIYF.

The gene calls are TRBV28 and TRBJ1-3; a possible D gene is TRBD1 (5 bases). The CDR3 is 13 amino acids. V lost 11 bases, J lost 3 bases, and 14 bases lay in between. The germline V gene has CDR1 MDHEN and CDR2 SYDVKM. The CDR3 loop reads CAAHQGSGNTIYF. The CDR3 nucleotides are TGTGCCGCCCACCAGGGAAGTGGAAACACCATATATTTT. Complete variable domain (other parts from reference TRBV28 and TRBJ1-3): DVKVTQSSRYLVKRTGEKVFLECVQDMDHENMFWYRQDPGLGLRLIYFSYDVKMKEKGDIPEGYSVSREKKERFSLILESASTNQTSMYLCAAHQGSGNTIYFGEGSWLTVV.

The chain recombines TRBV6-8 with TRBJ1-6; D possibly corresponds to TRBD1 (6 bases). V was clipped by 6 bases and J by 12 bases, with 12 bases between them. Germline CDR1 reads MNHGY; CDR2 reads SAAAGT. The CDR3 spans 12 residues. The DNA of the CDR3 is TGTGCCAGCAGACCGGACAGCATACCCCTCCACTTT. Translating it yields CASRPDSIPLHF.

The gene calls are TRBV18 and TRBJ2-1; D is uncertain. V shed 5 bases and J shed 3 bases, with 5 bases lying between them. Looked up from germline, CDR1 is KGHSH and CDR2 is LQKENI. This CDR3 is built from 12 residues. CDR3: CASSIGYNEQFF. CDR3 DNA: TGTGCCAGCTCAATAGGCTACAATGAGCAGTTCTTC.

This clone was seen a handful of times. The gene calls are TRBV28 and TRBJ2-7; TRBD1 matches at 9 bases. Per the germline V gene, CDR1 is MDHEN and CDR2 is SYDVKM. The CDR3 is made up of 19 amino acids. J was trimmed by 4 bases and V by 3 bases; bases with no gene match: 19. CDR3 in DNA: TGTGCCAGCAGTTTGACAGGGGGACGGTCAATCCGTAGTGCATACGAGCAGTACTTC. Residues: CASSLTGGRSIRSAYEQYF.

This chain joins TRBV28 and TRBJ1-4; D not resolved. With 5 bases removed from V and 7 bases from J, the gap between germline ends came to 8 bases. The length of the CDR3 is 12 residues. In germline, CDR1 is MDHEN, CDR2 SYDVKM. The CDR3 region is CASSTLGEKLFF. CDR3 nucleotide sequence: TGTGCCAGCAGTACCCTCGGTGAAAAACTGTTTTTT.

The J gene is TRBJ2-1, the V gene TRBV1; TRBD1, the table's D call, was not compared with the DNA. TRBV1 is tagged as a pseudogene. The CDR3 contains 15 residues. CDR3: CASSQDNRVRNEQFF. The CDR3 DNA is TGCGCCAGCAGCCAAGACAACAGGGTACGCAATGAGCAGTTCTTC.

The chain links TRBV10-3 to TRBJ1-4; 7 bases map to TRBD1. The CDR3 is made up of 13 amino acids. Trimming cost V 4 bases and J 9 bases; bases outside gene matches: 5. Germline-derived CDR1 and CDR2 are ENHRY and SYGVKD. The DNA for the CDR3 is TGTGCCATCAGTGGGGGACAGCTACAAAAACTGTTTTTT. It codes for CAISGGQLQKLFF.

This sequence joins TRBV5-1 and TRBJ2-3, with D perhaps TRBD2 (6 bases). This CDR3 contains 16 residues. Germline V lookup: CDR1 SGHRS, CDR2 YFSETQ. With 1 base removed from V and 1 base from J, the gap between germline ends came to 13 bases. CDR3 residues: CASSLYLLAGTDTQYF. In DNA, the CDR3 is TGCGCCAGCAGCTTGTATTTACTAGCTGGCACAGATACGCAGTATTTT.

This clone was observed once. The genes are TRBV27 and TRBJ2-3; TRBD2 aligns across 8 bases. J was trimmed by 1 base and V by 9 bases; bases with no gene match: 6. The CDR3 is 14 amino acids. Germline CDR1 MNHEY, CDR2 SMNVEV (reference sequence). CDR3 coding DNA: TGTGCCAGGTGTGGCGGGGGGCGCACAGATACGCAGTATTTT. Its translation is CARCGGGRTDTQYF.

A few counts support this clone. The rearrangement links TRBV6-8 to TRBJ2-7; 9 nucleotides align to TRBD1. Per germline, CDR1 MNHGY and CDR2 SAAAGT. The J segment lost 7 bases and the V segment lost 3 bases, leaving 7 bases of the junction unmatched. The CDR3 contains 14 residues. The CDR3 protein is CASSYSTGGWEQYF. As DNA, the CDR3 is TGTGCCAGCAGTTATTCGACAGGGGGTTGGGAGCAGTACTTC.

CDR3 loop: CASSPGQGSEKLFF. CDR3 coding DNA: TGCGCCAGCAGCCCAGGACAGGGGAGTGAAAAACTGTTTTTT. V usage is TRBV5-1 and J usage is TRBJ1-4; 9 positions agree with TRBD1. This CDR3 contains 14 residues. J gave up 7 bases and V 4 bases, and 5 bases lay outside the gene matches. Germline V lookup: CDR1 SGHRS, CDR2 YFSETQ.

The chain uses TRBV30 and TRBJ2-1; 13 bases match TRBD2. This CDR3 spans 20 amino acids. The germline V gene encodes CDR1 GTSNPN and CDR2 SVGIG (reference sequence). The trim removed 2 bases at V and 7 bases at J, leaving 20 bases unmatched. CDR3 bases: TGTGCCTGGAGTCCAAGCCGGACTAGCGGGAGTTTGATGTTTGTGAATGAGCAGTTCTTC. It encodes CAWSPSRTSGSLMFVNEQFF.

The CDR3 protein is CASSLDRQGGEKLFF. In nucleotides, the CDR3 is TGCGCCAGCAGCTTGGATAGACAGGGGGGTGAAAAACTGTTTTTT. The rearrangement uses TRBV5-1 and TRBJ1-4; 9 nucleotides match TRBD1. The CDR3 has 15 amino acids. Unmatched junction bases numbered 4, after V lost 0 bases and J lost 7 bases. Germline assignment: CDR1 SGHRS and CDR2 YFSETQ.

This clone was observed once. The gene calls are TRBV19 and TRBJ1-2, with unresolved D. Germline V gives CDR1 LNHDA, CDR2 SQIVND (reference sequence). V was shortened by 3 bases and J by 4 bases, with 9 bases between the two germline ends. This CDR3 spans 13 amino acids. The CDR3 nucleotides are TGTGCCAGTAGTATTCCCGGGATCTATGGCTACACCTTC. Translation: CASSIPGIYGYTF.

V gene TRBV9 combines with J gene TRBJ2-3; D is unresolved. Germline V gives CDR1 SGDLS, CDR2 YYNGEE. The V and J ends lost 4 bases and 2 bases respectively, with 8 bases between them. The CDR3 extends over 13 amino acids. The CDR3 bases are TGTGCCAGCAGCATCTACAACACAGATACGCAGTATTTT. This translates into CASSIYNTDTQYF.

This chain uses TRBV19 with TRBJ2-1, with 9 bases fitting TRBD2. There are 17 residues in the CDR3. Germline lookup yields CDR1 LNHDA and CDR2 SQIVND (reference sequence). The V gene end was trimmed by 6 bases and the J gene end by 2 bases; junction bases not matched to a gene: 11. CDR3 region: CASSHQPTSGPYNEQFF. CDR3 sequence (DNA): TGTGCCAGTAGCCACCAACCGACTAGCGGACCCTACAATGAGCAGTTCTTC.

This clone is a singleton in its sample. The J gene is TRBJ1-2, the V gene TRBV29-1; D ambiguous. Germline CDR1 reads SQVTM; CDR2 reads ANQGSEA. The CDR3 loop spans 14 amino acids. The V gene lost 3 bases and the J gene lost 8 bases, with 19 bases spanning the gap. CDR3 sequence reads: CSVDLRLSPDGYTF. In DNA form, the CDR3 reads TGCAGCGTTGATTTGCGTCTTAGCCCGGACGGCTACACCTTC.

The V and J genes are TRBV19 and TRBJ2-3; 8 bases fit TRBD2. The germline CDR1 and CDR2 sequences are LNHDA and SQIVND (reference sequence). The CDR3 runs 16 residues. J lost 3 bases, V lost 4 bases, and 9 bases had no gene match. The chain's CDR3 is CASSRSAGGGTDTQYF. As DNA, the CDR3 is TGTGCCAGTAGTAGGTCGGCGGGGGGAGGGACAGATACGCAGTATTTT.

This chain uses TRBV27 with TRBJ2-1, with D perhaps matching TRBD2 (5 bases). The CDR3 is made up of 14 amino acids. Looked up from germline, CDR1 is MNHEY and CDR2 is SMNVEV (reference sequence). V was pared by 0 bases and J by 9 bases, with 12 bases between. CDR3 amino acids: CASSLSPEGTEQFF. The CDR3 nucleotides are TGTGCCAGCAGTTTATCGCCCGAGGGAACTGAGCAGTTCTTC.

Turning to this clone: The DNA contains a base that is ambiguous or unread; its residue becomes X. CDR3 region: CASSPEAGSHXGYTF. The CDR3 nucleotides read TGCGCCAGCAGCCCCGAGGCGGGCAGTCACTRTGGCTACACCTTC. J is TRBJ1-2 and V is TRBV5-1; unclear D gene. The germline V and J ends were trimmed by 4 bases and 7 bases, with 20 bases remaining between them. This CDR3 is built from 15 residues. Looked up from germline, CDR1 is SGHRS and CDR2 is YFSETQ.

This rearrangement joins TRBV5-1 to TRBJ2-1, with 9 bases fitting TRBD2. CDR1 SGHRS and CDR2 YFSETQ come from the germline V gene. V shed 2 bases, J shed 0 bases, and the junction held 6 bases outside the gene matches. The CDR3 runs 17 residues. The CDR3 coding sequence is TGCGCCAGCAGCTTCCACCTAGCGGGAAGCTCCTACAATGAGCAGTTCTTC. Its protein product is CASSFHLAGSSYNEQFF.

The chain carries TRBV5-1 and TRBJ2-7; 7 bases align to TRBD1. Germline lookup yields CDR1 SGHRS and CDR2 YFSETQ. J gave up 5 bases and V 4 bases, and 12 bases lay outside the gene matches. This CDR3 contains 15 residues. CDR3: CASSPHRDSVDEQYF. For the CDR3, the DNA is TGCGCCAGCAGCCCCCACAGGGACAGCGTTGACGAGCAGTACTTC.

The V gene is TRBV6-8, the J gene TRBJ2-7, with TRBD1 matching over 8 bases. CDR3 length equals 16 residues. Per the germline V gene, CDR1 is MNHGY and CDR2 is SAAAGT. V shed 10 bases and J 4 bases; nucleotides not matched to a gene: 18. The DNA for the CDR3 is TGTGCCATCAGGGATTTGTCCGGGACAGGAAAATACGAGCAGTACTTC. Protein: CAIRDLSGTGKYEQYF.